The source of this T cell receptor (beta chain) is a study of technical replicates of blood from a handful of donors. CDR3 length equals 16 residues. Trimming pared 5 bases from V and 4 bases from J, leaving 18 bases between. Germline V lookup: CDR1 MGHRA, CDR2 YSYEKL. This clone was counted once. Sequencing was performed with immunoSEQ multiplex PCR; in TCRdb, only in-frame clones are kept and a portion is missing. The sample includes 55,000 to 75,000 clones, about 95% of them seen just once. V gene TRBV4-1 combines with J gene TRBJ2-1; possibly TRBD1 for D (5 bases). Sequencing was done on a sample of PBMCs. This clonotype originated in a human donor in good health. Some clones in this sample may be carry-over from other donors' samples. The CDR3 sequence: CASSDPRGSAYNEQFF. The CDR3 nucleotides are TGCGCCAGCAGCGACCCTAGGGGTTCAGCGTACAATGAGCAGTTCTTC.